This TCR beta chain was sequenced in a study of blood T cells in healthy people across ages. A sample-barcoded 5' primer and a J-beta primer mix were used in a second PCR of roughly 6 to 11 cycles. TCRdb reprocessed the 5' RACE reads with MiXCR, giving one entry per CDR3 protein. The repertoire holds 540,000 or so distinct CDR3 sequences, 27% seen once, with less than 20% in the top ten. On this clonotype: An end of the junction differs from the germline gene, which may be a read error.

The germline CDR1 and CDR2 sequences are ENHRY and SYGVKD. The CDR3 is 17 amino acids. Sequencing was performed on blood. The chain joins TRBV10-3 to TRBJ2-6, with a weak D call TRBD1 (6 bases). This TCR was recovered from a woman aged 70-85 years in good health. The CDR3 region has the DNA TGTGCCATCAGTGCAGAGAGGGGGAGCTCTGGGGCCGACGTCCTGACTTTC. It translates to CAISAERGSSGADVLTF.